Following are 25 T cell receptor beta chains from one sample sequenced in a study of cytomegalovirus exposure and HLA in healthy donors. Primers: 60 Vbeta forward and 13 Jbeta reverse. Profiled with immunoSEQ multiplex PCR; TCRdb holds only in-frame clones, not every one. The sample has fewer than 70,000 clones; roughly 80% are singletons. The sequenced material came from PBMCs. The receptors here all came from a man in his forties or fifties in good health and CMV-seronegative.

This chain links TRBV29-1 with TRBJ2-5; TRBD1 matches 10 bases. The V segment lost 5 bases and the J segment 5 bases; nucleotides outside the gene matches: 8. Germline CDR1 is SQVTM and CDR2 is ANQGSEA. The CDR3 extends over 14 amino acids. In DNA form, the CDR3 reads TGCAGCGTTTCGACAGGGGGCCTTGGGGAGACCCAGTACTTC. Protein: CSVSTGGLGETQYF.

The chain combines TRBV30 with TRBJ1-3, with 9 positions matching TRBD1. The V segment lost 5 bases and the J segment 0 bases; nucleotides outside the gene matches: 5. The CDR3 is 15 amino acids. Per germline, CDR1 GTSNPN and CDR2 SVGIG (reference sequence). The CDR3 here is CAWGTGGPSGNTIYF. The CDR3 nucleotides are TGTGCCTGGGGCACAGGGGGCCCCTCTGGAAACACCATATATTTT.

The V and J genes are TRBV6-5 and TRBJ2-2; 7 bases agree with TRBD2. The CDR3 is 14 amino acids. Germline V CDR1 and CDR2: MNHEY, SVGAGI. After removal of 7 bases from V and 4 bases from J, the junction contained 6 bases not matched to a gene. The DNA for the CDR3 is TGTGCCAGCAACCGAGCGGGGAGCACCGGGGAGCTGTTTTTT. This gives the protein CASNRAGSTGELFF.

This chain links TRBV11-3 with TRBJ2-7, with unresolved D. V lost 5 bases to trimming and J lost 0 bases, with 11 bases between them. The CDR3 is 14 amino acids. Germline-derived CDR1 and CDR2 are SGHNT and YENEEA. The DNA of the CDR3 is TGTGCCAGCAGCCGCCTTCGGAGCTCCTACGAGCAGTACTTC. This encodes CASSRLRSSYEQYF.

The chain has TRBV29-1 and TRBJ2-3, with 7 bases fitting TRBD2. This CDR3 is 17 amino acids long. Trimming removed 5 bases from V and 6 bases from J; junction bases left unmatched: 20. Germline V gene data show CDR1 as SQVTM and CDR2 as ANQGSEA. The CDR3 is CSVFGVDGGGTRDTQYF. CDR3 in DNA: TGCAGCGTTTTTGGTGTGGATGGCGGGGGAACACGGGATACGCAGTATTTT.

V usage is TRBV28 and J usage is TRBJ1-6; weak D call: TRBD1 (5 bases). Germline loops: CDR1 MDHEN, CDR2 SYDVKM. The CDR3 has 16 amino acids. The ends were cut back, 7 bases at V and 10 bases at J, with 23 bases in the middle. Written as DNA, the CDR3 is TGTGCCAGCACCTACACGAAAGGGGTCGGTCGGTCACCCCTCCACTTT. Residues: CASTYTKGVGRSPLHF.

The chain is built from TRBV7-3 and TRBJ2-1, with 7 bases identical to TRBD2. The CDR3 has 13 residues. Germline assignment: CDR1 SGHTA and CDR2 FQGTGA. V lost 6 bases, J lost 12 bases, and 11 bases stayed unmatched. The DNA of the CDR3 is TGTGCCAGCAGTGTCAAAGAGCGGGGAGTGCAGTTCTTC. This gives the protein CASSVKERGVQFF.

V gene TRBV5-1 combines with J gene TRBJ1-2; 7 bases are shared with TRBD1. The ends lost 5 bases at V and 6 bases at J; junction bases unmatched: 7. The germline gives CDR1 SGHRS, CDR2 YFSETQ. This CDR3 has 13 residues. CDR3 coding DNA: TGCGCCAGCAGAGACAGGGTGGCGAATGGCTACACCTTC. Its protein product is CASRDRVANGYTF.

V is TRBV7-9 and J is TRBJ1-4, with TRBD1 identical over 9 bases. The CDR3 covers 14 residues. V lost 5 bases to trimming and J lost 7 bases; unmatched junction nucleotides: 5. The germline CDR1 and CDR2 sequences are SEHNR and FQNEAQ (reference sequence). This CDR3 reads CASSAQGAREKLFF. As DNA, the CDR3 is TGTGCCAGCAGCGCACAGGGGGCGCGTGAAAAACTGTTTTTT.

This sequence joins TRBV5-4 and TRBJ2-5, with 12 bases matching TRBD2. From germline, CDR1 is SGHNT and CDR2 YYREEE (reference sequence). This CDR3 comprises 17 residues. Losses at the gene ends were 0 bases for V and 5 bases for J; bases not matched to a gene: 8. In DNA form, the CDR3 reads TGTGCCAGCAGCTTGGGGCCTAGCGGGGGGGCTGGGGAGACCCAGTACTTC. This gives the protein CASSLGPSGGAGETQYF.

The chain has TRBV4-3 and TRBJ1-6, with D tentatively TRBD1 (6 bases). This CDR3 contains 20 residues. Per germline, CDR1 LGHNA and CDR2 YSLEER. V gave up 2 bases and J gave up 0 bases, with 20 bases separating them. The CDR3 loop reads CASSQSTGTPYSSYNSPLHF. The CDR3 DNA reads as TGCGCCAGCAGCCAATCAACCGGGACACCGTACAGCTCCTATAATTCACCCCTCCACTTT.

The chain is built from TRBV20-1 and TRBJ1-1, with D hard to call. The germline gives CDR1 DFQATT, CDR2 SNEGSKA (reference sequence). CDR3 length equals 11 residues. Trimming removed 1 base at V and 3 bases at J, with 3 bases between. The CDR3 DNA sequence: TGCAGTGCTAGAGCGGACACTGAAGCTTTCTTT. Translated: CSARADTEAFF.

This sequence joins TRBV7-2 and TRBJ1-2; TRBD1 matches 10 bases. The J segment lost 8 bases and the V segment lost 1 base, leaving 4 bases of the junction unmatched. The CDR3 runs to 14 residues. Per germline, CDR1 SGHTA and CDR2 FQGNSA. CDR3 region: CASSLGQGARGYTF. CDR3 DNA: TGTGCCAGCAGCTTAGGACAGGGGGCGCGAGGCTACACCTTC.

The chain carries TRBV5-6 and TRBJ2-7; TRBD1 is a possible D gene (6 bases). The germline V gene encodes CDR1 SGHDT and CDR2 YYEEEE. The V end lost 6 bases, the J end lost 0 bases, and 13 bases lay between the germline ends. There are 14 residues in the CDR3. CDR3 DNA sequence: TGTGCCAGCACCCGAACAGGGATCTCCTACGAGCAGTACGTC. Translated, it gives CASTRTGISYEQYV.

The rearrangement links TRBV5-4 to TRBJ2-5; 8 bases are shared with TRBD1. CDR3 length: 14 residues. The ends lost 2 bases at V and 5 bases at J; junction bases unmatched: 5. Germline CDR1 reads SGHNT; CDR2 reads YYREEE (reference sequence). The CDR3 sequence: CASSFNQGAETQYF. Here the CDR3 DNA reads TGTGCCAGCAGCTTCAATCAGGGGGCGGAGACCCAGTACTTC. Full variable domain (remainder filled in from reference TRBV5-4 and TRBJ2-5): ETGVTQSPTHLIKTRGQQVTLRCSSQSGHNTVSWYQQALGQGPQFIFQYYREEENGRGNFPPRFSGLQFPNYSSELNVNALELDDSALYLCASSFNQGAETQYFGPGTRLLVL.

The chain carries TRBV30 and TRBJ1-1; a possible D gene is TRBD1 (5 bases). The CDR3 loop spans 14 amino acids. The V gene's germline CDR1 is GTSNPN and CDR2 SVGIG (reference sequence). V was trimmed by 2 bases and J by 1 base, leaving 11 bases between them. The CDR3 is CAWSKGRRNTEAFF. CDR3 sequence (DNA): TGTGCCTGGAGTAAGGGGCGGAGGAACACTGAAGCTTTCTTT.

This clone showed up just a few times. The rearrangement links TRBV2 to TRBJ1-3, with TRBD1 identical over 7 bases. The CDR3 spans 18 residues. The V gene end was trimmed by 7 bases and the J gene end by 2 bases; junction bases not matched to a gene: 17. Germline CDR1 is SNHLY and CDR2 is FYNNEI. CDR3 region: CASNSVIRQGKAGNTIYF. CDR3 DNA sequence: TGTGCCAGCAATAGCGTCATCAGACAGGGTAAAGCTGGAAACACCATATATTTT.

The V gene is TRBV11-2, the J gene TRBJ2-1; D call uncertain. V dropped 1 base and J dropped 6 bases, with 13 bases sitting between them. The CDR3 runs 15 residues. Germline V gives CDR1 SGHAT, CDR2 FQNNGV. This CDR3 is CASSLGVGPVNEQFF. The DNA for the CDR3 is TGTGCCAGCAGCTTAGGGGTTGGGCCAGTCAATGAGCAGTTCTTC.

The chain links TRBV7-2 to TRBJ1-4; 7 bases agree with TRBD1. The junction had 10 bases not matched to a gene; V was cut back by 5 bases and J by 7 bases. The CDR3 is 15 residues long. Germline V gene sequence: CDR1 SGHTA, CDR2 FQGNSA. In DNA, the CDR3 is TGTGCCAGCAGCCAAAGACAGGGCCAGGGTGAAAAACTGTTTTTT. Its translation is CASSQRQGQGEKLFF.

This clone was recorded only once. The gene calls are TRBV7-2 and TRBJ2-3; tentatively, D is TRBD2 (6 bases). In germline, CDR1 is SGHTA, CDR2 FQGNSA. The CDR3 loop spans 16 amino acids. V lost 3 bases and J lost 2, with 15 bases in between. This CDR3 is CASSLDPGLNTDTQYF. In DNA form, the CDR3 reads TGTGCCAGCAGCTTGGACCCGGGACTGAACACAGATACGCAGTATTTT.

The chain joins TRBV27 to TRBJ1-5; no clear D gene. CDR1 MNHEY and CDR2 SMNVEV come from the germline V gene (reference sequence). The CDR3 extends over 15 amino acids. V lost 5 bases to trimming and J lost 0 bases, with 11 bases between them. The CDR3 DNA follows: TGTGCCAGCAGTGGGCTGGGAGATAGCAATCAGCCCCAGCATTTT. Translating it yields CASSGLGDSNQPQHF.

This clone has a handful of counts. The genes are TRBV2 and TRBJ2-3; 11 bases align to TRBD2. J lost 4 bases, V lost 6 bases, and 3 bases had no gene match. The CDR3 is made up of 14 amino acids. Germline CDR1 is SNHLY and CDR2 is FYNNEI. The CDR3 DNA reads TGTGCCAGCAGGCTTAGCGGGGGGGCAGATACGCAGTATTTT. Its translation is CASRLSGGADTQYF.

The chain recombines TRBV7-9 with TRBJ1-1, with D possibly being TRBD1 (5 bases). Germline lookup yields CDR1 SEHNR and CDR2 FQNEAQ (reference sequence). The CDR3 runs 16 residues. Trimming removed 3 bases at V and 6 bases at J, with 20 bases between. The DNA of the CDR3 is TGTGCCAGCAGCTTGATTCGGCATAAAGGGGCCGCTGAAGCTTTCTTT. Translated, it gives CASSLIRHKGAAEAFF.

This clone has just one count. The gene calls are TRBV7-2 and TRBJ2-3; D may be TRBD2 (5 bases). This CDR3 region has 15 residues. Germline V gene lookup returns CDR1 SGHTA and CDR2 FQGNSA. Trimming removed 5 bases at V and 2 bases at J, with 14 bases between. The DNA for the CDR3 is TGTGCCAGCAGCGTTCTTCGGGGTTTCACAGATACGCAGTATTTT. Translating gives CASSVLRGFTDTQYF.

The chain carries TRBV5-1 and TRBJ2-1, with D perhaps matching TRBD2 (6 bases). This CDR3 is built from 14 residues. V was pared by 5 bases and J by 5 bases, with 14 bases between. Germline V gene sequence: CDR1 SGHRS, CDR2 YFSETQ. In DNA form, the CDR3 reads TGCGCCAGCAGGGAGCGGGCTACCAACAATGAGCAGTTCTTC. Protein sequence: CASRERATNNEQFF.